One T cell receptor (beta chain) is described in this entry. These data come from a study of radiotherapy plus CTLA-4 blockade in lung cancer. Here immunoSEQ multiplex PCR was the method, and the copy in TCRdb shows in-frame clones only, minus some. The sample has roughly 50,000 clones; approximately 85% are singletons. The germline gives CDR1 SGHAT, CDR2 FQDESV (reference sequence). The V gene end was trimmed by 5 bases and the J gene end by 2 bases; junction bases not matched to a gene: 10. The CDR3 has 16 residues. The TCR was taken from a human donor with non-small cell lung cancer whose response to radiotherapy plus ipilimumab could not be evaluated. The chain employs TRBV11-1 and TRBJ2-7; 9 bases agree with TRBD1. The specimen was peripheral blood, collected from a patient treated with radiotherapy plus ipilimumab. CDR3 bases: TGTGCCAGCAGCAGTCCGGGACAGGGCAGACCCTACGAGCAGTACTTC. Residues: CASSSPGQGRPYEQYF.